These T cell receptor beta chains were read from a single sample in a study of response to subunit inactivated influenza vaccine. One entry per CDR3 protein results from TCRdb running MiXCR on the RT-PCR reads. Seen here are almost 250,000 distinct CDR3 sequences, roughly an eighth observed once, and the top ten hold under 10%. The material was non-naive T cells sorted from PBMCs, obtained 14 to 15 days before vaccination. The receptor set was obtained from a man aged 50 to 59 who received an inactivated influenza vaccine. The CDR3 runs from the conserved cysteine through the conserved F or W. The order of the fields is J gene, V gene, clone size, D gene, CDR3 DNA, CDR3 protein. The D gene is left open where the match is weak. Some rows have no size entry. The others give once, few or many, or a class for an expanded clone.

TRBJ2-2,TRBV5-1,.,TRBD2,TGCGCCAGCAGCACCGGGACTAACAGTGTCGGGGAGCTGTTTTTT,CASSTGTNSVGELFF
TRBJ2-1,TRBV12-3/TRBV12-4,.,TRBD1,TGTGCCAGCAGTTTATTCTCTGGGACAGACAATGAGCAGTTCTTC,CASSLFSGTDNEQFF
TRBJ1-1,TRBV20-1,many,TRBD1,TGCAGTGCTAGAGATGGACCGGGACAGAAAGCTTTCTTT,CSARDGPGQKAFF
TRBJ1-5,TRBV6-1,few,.,TGTGCCAGCAGTCCCGGACTGGGCAATCAGCCCCAGCATTTT,CASSPGLGNQPQHF
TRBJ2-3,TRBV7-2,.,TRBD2,TGTGCCAGCAGCTCATCGGGACTAGGAGATACGCAGTATTTT,CASSSSGLGDTQYF
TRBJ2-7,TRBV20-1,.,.,TGCAGTGCTAAGAGGGATTTCTACGAGCAGTACTTC,CSAKRDFYEQYF
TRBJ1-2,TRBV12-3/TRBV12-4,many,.,TGTGCCAGCAGTTTAGCACCAGTCCAGGATAACTATGGCTACACCTTC,CASSLAPVQDNYGYTF
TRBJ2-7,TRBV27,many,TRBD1,TGTGCCAGCAGGGGACAGGGTAGCTCCTACGAGCAGTACTTC,CASRGQGSSYEQYF
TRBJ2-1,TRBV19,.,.,TGTGCCAGTAGTATCCGTCTACAGAGCTCCTACAATGAGCAGTTCTTC,CASSIRLQSSYNEQFF
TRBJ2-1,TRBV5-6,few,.,TGTGCCAGCAGCTGGGGGGTTTACAATGAGCAGTTCTTC,CASSWGVYNEQFF
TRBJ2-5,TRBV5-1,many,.,TGTGCCAGCAGCTTACGCGGGGAAGAGACCCAGTACTTC,CASSLRGEETQYF